This T cell receptor (beta chain) was retrieved from a study of blood T cell repertoires in COVID-19. Looking at the study overall: Sites across the United States, Italy and Spain contributed samples from acute and convalescent COVID-19.

The protocol was immunoSEQ multiplex PCR, while the TCRdb copy is restricted to in-frame clones and leaves out a portion. The sample has about 18,000 clones; around 81% are singletons. The CDR3 loop spans 14 amino acids. V dropped 4 bases and J dropped 10 bases, with 17 bases sitting between them. Germline CDR1 and CDR2: MDHEN and SYDVKM. The rearrangement links TRBV28 to TRBJ2-1, with a tentative D call TRBD2 (7 bases). The sequencing sample was made of peripheral blood. This receptor was identified in a man aged 35 to 55 with active or convalescent COVID-19. For the CDR3, the DNA is TGTGCCAGCAGTTCTGGGGGGGCTGGGGGAGAGCAGTTCTTC. Its translation is CASSSGGAGGEQFF.